This passage covers 19 T cell receptor beta chains from one sample sequenced in a study of T cell responses to AZD1222 COVID-19 vaccine. Repertoires were generated with immunoSEQ multiplex PCR, while TCRdb's copy carries only in-frame clones and drops some. The top ten hold 1.3% of the sample, which has around 70,000 clones, about 90% seen once. The source was peripheral blood, collected 28 days after the second AZD1222 dose. All receptors derive from an adult who received the AZD1222 COVID-19 vaccine.

The J gene is TRBJ1-2, the V gene TRBV18, with TRBD1 matching 7 bases. The CDR3 totals 14 residues. V lost 5 bases to trimming and J lost 8 bases; unmatched junction nucleotides: 11. CDR1 is KGHSH and CDR2 is LQKENI in the germline V gene. The CDR3 reads CASSSRRSGGGYTF. As DNA, the CDR3 is TGTGCCAGCTCATCACGACGATCAGGGGGAGGCTACACCTTC. The complete variable domain, with remaining parts taken from reference TRBV18 and TRBJ1-2, reads NAGVMQNPRHLVRRRGQEARLRCSPMKGHSHVYWYRQLPEEGLKFMVYLQKENIIDESGMPKERFSAEFPKEGPSILRIQQVVRGDSAAYFCASSSRRSGGGYTFGSGTRLTVV.

This clone appeared once. The chain carries TRBV4-1 and TRBJ2-3, with TRBD2 matching over 9 bases. The V and J ends lost 1 base and 2 bases, in that order; junction bases with no gene match: 4. Looked up from germline, CDR1 is MGHRA and CDR2 is YSYEKL. The CDR3 runs to 16 residues. CDR3 residues: CASSQGTSAFTDTQYF. For the CDR3, the DNA is TGCGCCAGCAGCCAAGGGACTAGCGCATTCACAGATACGCAGTATTTT.

This chain links TRBV7-6 with TRBJ2-3; no reliable D call. In germline, CDR1 is SGHVS, CDR2 FNYEAQ. The CDR3 has 13 residues. V was shortened by 5 bases and J by 8 bases, with 14 bases between the two germline ends. The CDR3 loop reads CASSPMGFGTQYF. The CDR3 DNA reads TGTGCCAGCAGCCCGATGGGGTTTGGTACGCAGTATTTT. Complete variable domain (other parts from reference TRBV7-6 and TRBJ2-3): GAGVSQSPRYKVTKRGQDVALRCDPISGHVSLYWYRQALGQGPEFLTYFNYEAQQDKSGLPNDRFSAERPEGSISTLTIQRTEQRDSAMYRCASSPMGFGTQYFGPGTRLTVL.

V and J are TRBV24-1 and TRBJ2-5; D unresolved. The CDR3 totals 11 residues. The V and J ends lost 4 bases and 5 bases respectively, with 4 bases between them. The germline CDR1 and CDR2 sequences are KGHDR and SFDVKD. The DNA of the CDR3 is TGTGCCACCAGTGACAGGGAGACCCAGTACTTC. It codes for CATSDRETQYF.

The chain combines TRBV5-1 with TRBJ1-1; the D gene is possibly TRBD1 (5 bases). The CDR3 is made up of 16 amino acids. The V gene lost 4 bases and the J gene lost 2 bases, with 18 bases spanning the gap. CDR1 and CDR2 from the germline V gene are SGHRS and YFSETQ. This CDR3 is CASSPHPTGPNTEAFF. The DNA for the CDR3 is TGCGCCAGCAGCCCGCACCCCACAGGACCTAACACTGAAGCTTTCTTT.

This chain uses TRBV19 with TRBJ1-5; tentative D call: TRBD1 (5 bases). This CDR3 has 14 amino acids. Germline V gives CDR1 LNHDA, CDR2 SQIVND (reference sequence). Trimming pared 3 bases from V and 6 bases from J, leaving 12 bases between. The CDR3 DNA reads as TGTGCCAGTAGTATTACGGGGGGGGTTCAGCCCCAGCATTTT. It specifies CASSITGGVQPQHF.

In DNA, the CDR3 is TGTGCCAGCAGCCAATTAGCCCTCTGGGAGAGCACTGAAGCTTTCTTT. It is translated as CASSQLALWESTEAFF. V usage is TRBV3-1 (or the pseudogene TRBV3-2) and J usage is TRBJ1-1; no clear D gene. The CDR3 runs 16 residues. V shed 2 bases and J shed 4 bases, with 17 bases lying between them. Germline V gene sequence: CDR1 LGHDT, CDR2 YNNKEL (reference sequence).

V is TRBV25-1 and J is TRBJ2-3; D gene unclear. Per the germline V gene, CDR1 is MGHDK and CDR2 is SYGVNS. Trimming pared 2 bases from V and 2 bases from J, leaving 8 bases between. The CDR3 consists of 14 residues. The CDR3 spells CASSERQATDTQYF. CDR3 bases: TGTGCCAGCAGTGAAAGGCAAGCCACAGATACGCAGTATTTT.

The chain joins TRBV4-2 to TRBJ2-1, with 15 positions matching TRBD2. Germline V gives CDR1 LGHNA, CDR2 YNFKEQ. V lost 2 bases to trimming and J lost 7 bases; unmatched junction nucleotides: 21. The length of the CDR3 is 22 residues. Written as DNA, the CDR3 is TGTGCCAGCAGCCAACTGGGGACTAGCGGGAGGATCACCCAACCTAGGAAAAATGAGCAGTTCTTC. Translated: CASSQLGTSGRITQPRKNEQFF.

The chain links TRBV6-5 to TRBJ2-7; D is ambiguous. The germline V and J ends were trimmed by 0 bases and 3 bases, with 15 bases remaining between them. CDR1 MNHEY and CDR2 SVGAGI come from the germline V gene. The CDR3 sequence is 16 residues long. The CDR3 coding sequence is TGTGCCAGCAGTTACTCACGGACCTCCCGAGGCTACGAGCAGTACTTC. Its translation: CASSYSRTSRGYEQYF.

This clone appeared once. The chain employs TRBV6-5 and TRBJ2-7; 7 bases align to TRBD1. CDR3 length equals 14 residues. J lost 2 bases, V lost 5 bases, and 6 bases had no gene match. Germline CDR1 and CDR2: MNHEY and SVGAGI. The CDR3 is CASSPGQPAYEQYF. CDR3 sequence (DNA): TGTGCCAGCAGTCCGGGACAGCCAGCCTACGAGCAGTACTTC.

The CDR3 reads CASSHDSLRTDTQYF. The CDR3 bases are TGTGCCAGCAGCCACGACAGTCTACGCACAGATACGCAGTATTTT. The rearrangement uses TRBV27 and TRBJ2-3, with D possibly matching TRBD1 (5 bases). V shed 6 bases and J shed 1 base, with 14 bases lying between them. The germline V gene encodes CDR1 MNHEY and CDR2 SMNVEV (reference sequence). The CDR3 is 15 amino acids.

The J gene is TRBJ1-6, the V gene TRBV5-4; D is uncertain. V was trimmed by 0 bases and J by 3 bases, leaving 10 bases between them. Looked up from germline, CDR1 is SGHNT and CDR2 is YYREEE (reference sequence). The CDR3 runs to 16 residues. The CDR3 DNA sequence: TGTGCCAGCAGCTTGGCTGGCGGCCTCTATAATTCACCCCTCCACTTT. Its translation is CASSLAGGLYNSPLHF.

This clone was detected only a few times. The rearrangement uses TRBV18 and TRBJ2-1, with 13 bases lining up with TRBD2. Trimming removed 5 bases from V and 8 bases from J; junction bases left unmatched: 3. Germline-derived CDR1 and CDR2 are KGHSH and LQKENI. CDR3 length equals 14 residues. The CDR3 DNA reads as TGTGCCAGCTCAGGACTAGCGGGAGTCTATGAGCAGTTCTTC. This encodes CASSGLAGVYEQFF.

The rearrangement joins TRBV7-2 to TRBJ2-7, with D possibly matching TRBD2 (6 bases). CDR1 SGHTA and CDR2 FQGNSA come from the germline V gene. The CDR3 runs 15 residues. V was pared by 5 bases and J by 6 bases, with 20 bases between. As DNA, the CDR3 is TGTGCCAGCAGCCGTTTTACTGGGACTGAGGGCGAGCAGTACTTC. Protein product: CASSRFTGTEGEQYF.

This clone was seen only a few times. The rearrangement uses TRBV27 and TRBJ1-1; tentatively, D is TRBD1 (6 bases). V was pared by 6 bases and J by 8 bases, with 16 bases between. The CDR3 totals 13 residues. Germline V gene data show CDR1 as MNHEY and CDR2 as SMNVEV (reference sequence). The CDR3 DNA reads as TGTGCCAGCAGGCCAGGGGTAAAAAAAGAAGCTTTCTTT. It is translated as CASRPGVKKEAFF.

The chain employs TRBV29-1 and TRBJ1-4; D might be TRBD1 (6 bases). The germline V gene encodes CDR1 SQVTM and CDR2 ANQGSEA. V was pared by 7 bases and J by 2 bases, with 11 bases between. CDR3 size: 13 residues. CDR3 DNA sequence: TGCAGCGCAACAGGGACCACTAATGAAAAACTGTTTTTT. This encodes CSATGTTNEKLFF. The full variable domain, in which reference TRBV29-1 and TRBJ1-4 provide the parts outside the CDR3, is SAVISQKPSRDICQRGTSLTIQCQVDSQVTMMFWYRQQPGQSLTLIATANQGSEATYESGFVIDKFPISRPNLTFSTLTVSNMSPEDSSIYLCSATGTTNEKLFFGSGTQLSVL.

This chain joins TRBV11-3 and TRBJ2-2; no definite D call. CDR3 length: 13 residues. The V end was cut by 5 bases, the J end by 6 bases, with 10 bases between. The germline V gene encodes CDR1 SGHNT and CDR2 YENEEA. CDR3 sequence: CASSPLRAGELFF. CDR3 nucleotide sequence: TGTGCCAGCAGCCCCTTGCGTGCCGGGGAGCTGTTTTTT.

The V and J genes are TRBV28 and TRBJ2-2, with D hard to call. The CDR3 contains 13 residues. The V and J ends lost 7 bases and 1 base respectively, with 7 bases between them. Germline V lookup: CDR1 MDHEN, CDR2 SYDVKM. The CDR3 bases are TGTGCCAGCAACCTCAAGAACACCGGGGAGCTGTTTTTT. Translation gives CASNLKNTGELFF.